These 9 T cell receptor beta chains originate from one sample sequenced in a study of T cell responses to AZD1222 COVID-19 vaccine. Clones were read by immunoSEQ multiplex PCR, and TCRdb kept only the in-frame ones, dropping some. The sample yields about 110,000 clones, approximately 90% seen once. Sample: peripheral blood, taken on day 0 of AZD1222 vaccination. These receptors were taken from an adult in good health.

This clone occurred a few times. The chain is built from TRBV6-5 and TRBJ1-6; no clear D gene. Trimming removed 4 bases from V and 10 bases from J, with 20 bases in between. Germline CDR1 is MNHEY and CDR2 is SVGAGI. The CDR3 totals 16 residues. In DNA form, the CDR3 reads TGTGCCAGCAGTTCCGTTTTCGGCCCACGGGGATCACCCCTCCACTTT. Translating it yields CASSSVFGPRGSPLHF.

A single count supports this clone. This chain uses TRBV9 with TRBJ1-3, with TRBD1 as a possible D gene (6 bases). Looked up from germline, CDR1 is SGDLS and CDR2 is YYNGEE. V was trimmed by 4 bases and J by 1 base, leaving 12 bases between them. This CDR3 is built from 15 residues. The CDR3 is CASSHPRGSGNTIYF. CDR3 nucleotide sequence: TGTGCCAGCAGCCATCCCAGGGGATCTGGAAACACCATATATTTT.

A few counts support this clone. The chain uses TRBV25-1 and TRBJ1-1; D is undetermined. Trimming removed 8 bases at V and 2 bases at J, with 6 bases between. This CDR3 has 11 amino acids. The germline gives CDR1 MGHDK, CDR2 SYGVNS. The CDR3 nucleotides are TGTGCCAGCTCACCCAACACTGAAGCTTTCTTT. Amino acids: CASSPNTEAFF.

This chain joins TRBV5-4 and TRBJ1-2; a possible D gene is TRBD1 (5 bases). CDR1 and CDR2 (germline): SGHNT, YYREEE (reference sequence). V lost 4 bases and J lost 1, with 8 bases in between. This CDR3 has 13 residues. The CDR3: CASSGGGNYGYTF. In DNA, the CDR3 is TGTGCCAGCAGCGGGGGAGGTAACTATGGCTACACCTTC.

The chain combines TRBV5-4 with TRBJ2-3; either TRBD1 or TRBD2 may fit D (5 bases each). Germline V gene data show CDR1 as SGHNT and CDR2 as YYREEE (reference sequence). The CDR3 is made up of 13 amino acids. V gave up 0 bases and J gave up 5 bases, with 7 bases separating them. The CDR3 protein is CASSLGGEDTQYF. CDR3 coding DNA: TGTGCCAGCAGCTTGGGAGGGGAAGATACGCAGTATTTT.

In DNA form, the CDR3 reads TGTGCCAGCAGCTCACCCCCCCCCGGGAGGGACAATGAGCAGTTCTTC. Its protein product is CASSSPPPGRDNEQFF. The chain couples TRBV5-4 to TRBJ2-1; 8 bases are a match to TRBD2. Germline V lookup: CDR1 SGHNT, CDR2 YYREEE (reference sequence). V trimming: 3 bases; J trimming: 5 bases; junction bases outside the gene matches: 10. This CDR3 region has 16 residues.

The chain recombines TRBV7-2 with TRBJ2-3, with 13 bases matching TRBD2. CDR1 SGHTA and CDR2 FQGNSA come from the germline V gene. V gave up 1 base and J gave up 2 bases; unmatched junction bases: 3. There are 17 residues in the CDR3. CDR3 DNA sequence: TGTGCCAGCAGCTTAGTAGGGACTAGCGGGGTCACAGATACGCAGTATTTT. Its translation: CASSLVGTSGVTDTQYF.

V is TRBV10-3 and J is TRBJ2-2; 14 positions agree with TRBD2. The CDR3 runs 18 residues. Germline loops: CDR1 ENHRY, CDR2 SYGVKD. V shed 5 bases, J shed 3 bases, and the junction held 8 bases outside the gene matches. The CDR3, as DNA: TGTGCCATCAGTCCGGGACTAGCGGGAGCAGGGGACACCGGGGAGCTGTTTTTT. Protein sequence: CAISPGLAGAGDTGELFF.

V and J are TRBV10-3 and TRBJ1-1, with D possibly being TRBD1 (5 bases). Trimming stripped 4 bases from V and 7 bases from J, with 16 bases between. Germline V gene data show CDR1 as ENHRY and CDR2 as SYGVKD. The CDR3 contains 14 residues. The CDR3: CAISASRQLNEAFF. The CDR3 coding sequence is TGTGCCATCAGTGCGTCCCGACAGTTGAATGAAGCTTTCTTT.